These 19 T cell receptor beta chains share one sample of origin, sequenced in a study of blood T cell repertoires in COVID-19. Method: immunoSEQ multiplex PCR; TCRdb's copy keeps in-frame clones and lacks some. There are 220,000 or so clones in the sample; over 75% occur only once, and approximately 3.4% lies in the top ten. Material: PBMCs or T cells enriched from blood (not recorded which). The receptors shown here come from a woman aged 18-29 years in a cohort exposed to, infected with or recovered from COVID-19 (not recorded which).

The chain joins TRBV6-2 or TRBV6-3 to TRBJ1-4; possibly TRBD1 for D (5 bases). Germline V gene lookup returns CDR1 MNHEY and CDR2 SVGEGT. V gave up 5 bases and J gave up 5 bases, with 12 bases separating them. CDR3 length: 14 residues. The CDR3 protein is CASSDPGGNEKLFF. CDR3 DNA sequence: TGTGCCAGCAGTGACCCGGGGGGGAATGAAAAACTGTTTTTT.

The chain links TRBV28 to TRBJ2-3; tentative D call: TRBD1 (5 bases). V lost 0 bases and J lost 4, with 5 bases in between. This CDR3 region has 13 residues. Germline CDR1 MDHEN, CDR2 SYDVKM. CDR3 protein: CASSLWGPDTQYF. The CDR3 DNA reads TGTGCCAGCAGTTTATGGGGGCCAGATACGCAGTATTTT.

The chain recombines TRBV2 with TRBJ2-3; 10 positions agree with TRBD2. Germline CDR1 is SNHLY and CDR2 is FYNNEI. This CDR3 has 16 amino acids. With V trimmed by 4 bases and J by 6 bases, 10 bases remained unmatched. CDR3 DNA: TGTGCCAGCAGTGGGACTAGCGGAACTCTTTACGATACGCAGTATTTT. Protein: CASSGTSGTLYDTQYF.

The V gene is TRBV12-3 or TRBV12-4, the J gene TRBJ1-2; no clear D. The CDR3 spans 13 residues. V lost 3 bases to trimming and J lost 6 bases, with 11 bases between them. The CDR3, as DNA: TGTGCCAGCAGTTTGCAGATCCAGGATGGCTACACCTTC. Encoded protein: CASSLQIQDGYTF.

The chain is built from TRBV5-1 and TRBJ2-7; 7 nucleotides match TRBD2. With 0 bases clipped from V and 3 bases from J, the junction kept 6 bases outside the gene matches. CDR1 is SGHRS and CDR2 is YFSETQ in the germline V gene. This CDR3 has 15 residues. CDR3: CASSLAASGNYEQYF. The CDR3, as DNA: TGCGCCAGCAGCTTGGCCGCTAGCGGAAACTACGAGCAGTACTTC. The full variable domain, rest sourced from reference TRBV5-1 and TRBJ2-7, is KAGVTQTPRYLIKTRGQQVTLSCSPISGHRSVSWYQQTPGQGLQFLFEYFSETQRNKGNFPGRFSGRQFSNSRSEMNVSTLELGDSALYLCASSLAASGNYEQYFGPGTRLTVT.

V usage is TRBV27 and J usage is TRBJ1-2, with TRBD1 matching over 7 bases. J gave up 5 bases and V 6 bases, and 9 bases lay outside the gene matches. This CDR3 comprises 14 residues. Germline V CDR1 and CDR2: MNHEY, SMNVEV (reference sequence). This CDR3 reads CASRWTGSGYGYTF. The CDR3 DNA reads TGTGCCAGCAGATGGACAGGCAGCGGGTATGGCTACACCTTC.

J is TRBJ2-1 and V is TRBV29-1; the match to TRBD2 covers 12 bases. V trimming: 1 base; J trimming: 9 bases; junction bases outside the gene matches: 4. The length of the CDR3 is 14 residues. Germline V gene lookup returns CDR1 SQVTM and CDR2 ANQGSEA. The CDR3 protein is CSVEGTSGDTEQFF. The CDR3 nucleotides are TGCAGCGTTGAAGGGACTAGCGGGGATACTGAGCAGTTCTTC.

This chain links TRBV28 with TRBJ2-7; 11 positions agree with TRBD1. CDR1 and CDR2 (germline): MDHEN, SYDVKM. The CDR3 length is 15 residues. Trimming took 7 bases from V and 3 from J; bases not matched to a gene: 8. The DNA of the CDR3 is TGTGCCAGCACCCTCGGGACAGGGGGTGTCTACGAGCAGTACTTC. Its translation is CASTLGTGGVYEQYF.

The chain is built from TRBV3-1 (or the pseudogene TRBV3-2) and TRBJ1-6; D remains ambiguous. Germline V CDR1 and CDR2: LGHDT, YNNKEL (reference sequence). V lost 0 bases and J lost 8, with 8 bases in between. There are 14 residues in the CDR3. In DNA, the CDR3 is TGTGCCAGCAGCCAAGAGGGCAGCTATTCACCCCTCCACTTT. Its translation is CASSQEGSYSPLHF.

The J gene is TRBJ2-7, the V gene TRBV2; 7 nucleotides align to TRBD1. V was pared by 6 bases and J by 0 bases, with 2 bases of the junction left unmatched. The length of the CDR3 is 13 residues. In germline, CDR1 is SNHLY, CDR2 FYNNEI. The CDR3 DNA sequence: TGTGCCAGCAGATGGGACAGCTCCTACGAGCAGTACTTC. It translates to CASRWDSSYEQYF. The full variable domain, rest sourced from reference TRBV2 and TRBJ2-7, is EPEVTQTPSHQVTQMGQEVILRCVPISNHLYFYWYRQILGQKVEFLVSFYNNEISEKSEIFDDQFSVERPDGSNFTLKIRSTKLEDSAMYFCASRWDSSYEQYFGPGTRLTVT.

This sequence joins TRBV5-4 and TRBJ2-5; 8 bases match TRBD1. The V gene end was trimmed by 2 bases and the J gene end by 5 bases; junction bases not matched to a gene: 8. The CDR3 consists of 15 residues. The germline V gene encodes CDR1 SGHNT and CDR2 YYREEE (reference sequence). This CDR3 is CASSFYRQGRETQYF. The CDR3 nucleotides are TGTGCCAGCAGCTTTTACCGACAGGGGCGGGAGACCCAGTACTTC.

The CDR3 DNA is TGTGCCAGCAGCGTAGCCGGGAGTGGCACTGAAGCTTTCTTT. Its translation is CASSVAGSGTEAFF. The chain combines TRBV9 with TRBJ1-1, with D unresolved. The V gene's germline CDR1 is SGDLS and CDR2 YYNGEE. The CDR3 extends over 14 amino acids. The V and J ends lost 0 bases and 4 bases respectively, with 10 bases between them.

V is TRBV24-1 and J is TRBJ1-4; 11 nucleotides match TRBD1. The CDR3 length is 16 residues. V lost 4 bases to trimming and J lost 4 bases; unmatched junction nucleotides: 4. Germline V gene lookup returns CDR1 KGHDR and CDR2 SFDVKD. The CDR3 protein is CATSEGTGGLNEKLFF. The CDR3 DNA sequence: TGTGCCACCAGTGAGGGGACAGGGGGTCTTAATGAAAAACTGTTTTTT.

This sequence joins TRBV9 and TRBJ1-1, with D possibly matching TRBD1 (5 bases). The CDR3 runs to 17 residues. Germline CDR1 reads SGDLS; CDR2 reads YYNGEE. Trimming took off 0 bases at V and 1 base at J, with 16 bases between the two ends. The CDR3 bases are TGTGCCAGCAGCGTAGGCATCAGGGTGACGGCGAACACTGAAGCTTTCTTT. Translating it yields CASSVGIRVTANTEAFF. The full variable domain, rest sourced from reference TRBV9 and TRBJ1-1, is DSGVTQTPKHLITATGQRVTLRCSPRSGDLSVYWYQQSLDQGLQFLIQYYNGEERAKGNILERFSAQQFPDLHSELNLSSLELGDSALYFCASSVGIRVTANTEAFFGQGTRLTVV.

The rearrangement uses TRBV6-1 and TRBJ1-2; 7 bases fit TRBD1. Germline-derived CDR1 and CDR2 are MNHNS and SASEGT. The trim removed 0 bases at V and 3 bases at J, leaving 10 bases unmatched. This CDR3 region has 17 residues. The CDR3: CASSEADGQDLHYGYTF. CDR3 coding DNA: TGTGCCAGCAGTGAAGCAGACGGACAGGACCTACACTATGGCTACACCTTC.

This clone was picked up one time. This chain uses TRBV15 with TRBJ2-6; 8 bases map to TRBD1. Germline loops: CDR1 LNHNV, CDR2 YYDKDF (reference sequence). The CDR3 runs 19 residues. J was trimmed by 0 bases and V by 5 bases; bases with no gene match: 12. CDR3 residues: CATSFSQTGADSGANVLTF. The CDR3 nucleotides are TGTGCCACCAGCTTCTCTCAGACAGGGGCCGACTCTGGGGCCAACGTCCTGACTTTC.

V and J are TRBV11-2 and TRBJ2-3, with a weak D call TRBD2 (6 bases). V shed 6 bases and J shed 2 bases, with 12 bases lying between them. CDR1 and CDR2 (germline): SGHAT, FQNNGV. The CDR3 runs 14 residues. The DNA for the CDR3 is TGTGCCAGCAGTCCTAGCGTTCCCACAGATACGCAGTATTTT. Amino acids: CASSPSVPTDTQYF.

This chain uses TRBV6-5 with TRBJ1-3; D is uncertain. The CDR3 consists of 15 residues. Germline-derived CDR1 and CDR2 are MNHEY and SVGAGI. Trimming removed 6 bases at V and 0 bases at J, with 12 bases between. The CDR3 loop is CASSPSSYSGNTIYF. The CDR3 bases are TGTGCCAGCAGCCCATCTTCCTACTCTGGAAACACCATATATTTT.

This clone was counted between two and nine times. The chain recombines TRBV2 with TRBJ2-1; 13 bases agree with TRBD2. The CDR3 contains 15 residues. Germline CDR1 is SNHLY and CDR2 is FYNNEI. J was trimmed by 8 bases and V by 5 bases; bases with no gene match: 6. The CDR3 nucleotides read TGTGCCAGCAGTAGACTAGCGGGAGGCATAGATGAGCAGTTCTTC. Its translation: CASSRLAGGIDEQFF.